These 28 T cell receptor beta chains were all obtained from the same sample, sequenced in a study of shared clonotypes between healthy human individuals. Produced via immunoSEQ multiplex PCR; TCRdb's table is partial and in-frame only. The sample records about 190,000 clones, 65% to 80% being singletons. Sequencing was done on a sample of memory CD4+ T cells sorted from blood. Subset defined: CD45RA-negative fraction. These receptors all come from a man under 40 in good health.

The rearrangement links TRBV27 to TRBJ2-7; TRBD1 or TRBD2 may be the D gene (5 bases each). V lost 7 bases to trimming and J lost 0 bases, with 19 bases between them. This CDR3 has 16 amino acids. The germline gives CDR1 MNHEY, CDR2 SMNVEV (reference sequence). CDR3 residues: CASMRGVLKSSYEQYF. The CDR3 DNA is TGTGCCAGCATGAGGGGCGTCCTTAAGAGCTCCTACGAGCAGTACTTC.

The V and J genes are TRBV5-5 and TRBJ2-1; 13 bases are shared with TRBD2. Losses at the gene ends were 0 bases for V and 9 bases for J; bases not matched to a gene: 9. The CDR3 runs 17 residues. From germline, CDR1 is SGHKS and CDR2 YYEKEE (reference sequence). CDR3 sequence: CASSLVGAGLAGSEQFF. The CDR3 bases are TGTGCCAGCAGCTTGGTCGGAGCGGGACTAGCGGGAAGTGAGCAGTTCTTC.

The chain joins TRBV7-9 to TRBJ2-3, with 7 bases fitting TRBD2. The CDR3 sequence is 17 residues long. With V trimmed by 0 bases and J by 0 bases, 6 bases remained unmatched. Germline-derived CDR1 and CDR2 are SEHNR and FQNEAQ (reference sequence). CDR3 region: CASSLALGGGSTDTQYF. Written as DNA, the CDR3 is TGTGCCAGCAGCTTAGCTCTTGGCGGGGGTAGCACAGATACGCAGTATTTT.

The chain has TRBV28 and TRBJ2-1; D is unresolved. The CDR3 contains 16 residues. The germline CDR1 and CDR2 sequences are MDHEN and SYDVKM. The V end lost 3 bases, the J end lost 6 bases, and 18 bases lay between the germline ends. In nucleotides, the CDR3 is TGTGCCAGCAGTTTCCCACCGACACGCAACTCCAATGAGCAGTTCTTC. It yields the protein CASSFPPTRNSNEQFF.

The rearrangement links TRBV27 to TRBJ2-1; 9 nucleotides align to TRBD2. CDR3 length: 18 residues. The trim removed 0 bases at V and 4 bases at J, leaving 10 bases unmatched. Germline lookup yields CDR1 MNHEY and CDR2 SMNVEV (reference sequence). Here the CDR3 DNA reads TGTGCCAGCAGTTTATCTTATTTGAGCGGGAGGTCATACAATGAGCAGTTCTTC. It yields the protein CASSLSYLSGRSYNEQFF.

This chain connects TRBV2 to TRBJ1-2; 7 bases match TRBD1. In germline, CDR1 is SNHLY, CDR2 FYNNEI. This CDR3 is built from 15 residues. With V trimmed by 3 bases and J by 0 bases, 4 bases remained unmatched. This CDR3 is CASSDEGATNYGYTF. CDR3 coding DNA: TGTGCCAGCAGTGATGAGGGGGCGACTAACTATGGCTACACCTTC.

V usage is TRBV6-6 and J usage is TRBJ1-1; no definite D call. The germline gives CDR1 MNHNY, CDR2 SVGAGI (reference sequence). This CDR3 comprises 13 residues. Trimming removed 8 bases at V and 0 bases at J, with 10 bases between. The DNA of the CDR3 is TGTGCCAGCGGGAAAACACTGAACACTGAAGCTTTCTTT. The encoded protein is CASGKTLNTEAFF.

V usage is TRBV9 and J usage is TRBJ1-1; tentative D call: TRBD1 (5 bases). Trimming removed 2 bases from V and 4 bases from J, with 15 bases in between. The CDR3 is 15 amino acids. Germline V gene sequence: CDR1 SGDLS, CDR2 YYNGEE. The DNA of the CDR3 is TGTGCCAGCAGCGTGGAAACAGGTCCCTTCACTGAAGCTTTCTTT. This gives the protein CASSVETGPFTEAFF. Combining the CDR3 with reference TRBV9 and TRBJ1-1 gives the whole variable domain DSGVTQTPKHLITATGQRVTLRCSPRSGDLSVYWYQQSLDQGLQFLIQYYNGEERAKGNILERFSAQQFPDLHSELNLSSLELGDSALYFCASSVETGPFTEAFFGQGTRLTVV.

The chain joins TRBV6-4 to TRBJ2-7; D possibly uses TRBD1 or TRBD2 (7 bases each). Trimming left V 3 bases short and J 2 bases short, with 14 bases between. Germline V lookup: CDR1 MRHNA, CDR2 SNTAGT. CDR3 length: 15 residues. The chain's CDR3 is CASSEEGGGAYEQYF. CDR3 sequence (DNA): TGTGCCAGCAGTGAAGAGGGAGGGGGCGCCTACGAGCAGTACTTC.

The chain uses TRBV28 and TRBJ2-3, with D possibly TRBD1 on 6 matching bases. CDR3 length: 16 residues. The germline V and J ends were trimmed by 5 bases and 3 bases, with 18 bases remaining between them. CDR1 is MDHEN, CDR2 SYDVKM, per germline. In DNA, the CDR3 is TGTGCCAGCAGTCCCCGTCAGGGGAGAATAACAGATACGCAGTATTTT. This encodes CASSPRQGRITDTQYF.

This chain connects TRBV6-5 to TRBJ2-5; 9 bases are a match to TRBD1. J gave up 5 bases and V 6 bases, and 7 bases lay outside the gene matches. This CDR3 has 14 amino acids. Germline CDR1 MNHEY, CDR2 SVGAGI. CDR3 sequence reads: CASRTGTGSETQYF. DNA for the CDR3: TGTGCCAGCAGGACCGGGACAGGGAGCGAGACCCAGTACTTC.

This clone was seen a few times. The chain couples TRBV5-5 to TRBJ1-4; D not resolved. This CDR3 region has 15 residues. The ends were cut back, 4 bases at V and 0 bases at J, with 10 bases in the middle. The germline CDR1 and CDR2 sequences are SGHKS and YYEKEE (reference sequence). The CDR3 region is CASSRDGATNEKLFF. The CDR3 bases are TGTGCCAGCAGCCGGGATGGGGCAACTAATGAAAAACTGTTTTTT.

V and J are TRBV4-1 and TRBJ2-4; 16 bases fit TRBD2. The CDR3 length is 15 residues. Germline V lookup: CDR1 MGHRA, CDR2 YSYEKL. V lost 4 bases, J lost 12 bases, and 6 bases stayed unmatched. The CDR3: CASSPGLAGGPSQYF. The CDR3 DNA reads TGCGCCAGCAGCCCGGGACTAGCGGGAGGGCCGTCTCAGTACTTC.

Details on this clone: This sequence may be a read error, since a much larger clone differs from it by one base. The chain employs TRBV19 and TRBJ2-6; D ambiguous. The CDR3 spans 14 residues. V lost 11 bases and J lost 0, with 11 bases in between. The germline gives CDR1 LNHDA, CDR2 SQIVND (reference sequence). The CDR3 region has the DNA TGTGCCGTTATGAGGTACTCTGGGGCCAACGTCCTGACTTTC. Translated, it gives CAVMRYSGANVLTF.

This clone was counted a single time. Other DNA sequences in this sample translate to the same CDR3. The V and J genes are TRBV6-5 and TRBJ1-2, with D tentatively TRBD1 (5 bases). Germline CDR1 and CDR2: MNHEY and SVGAGI. There are 15 residues in the CDR3. Trimming left V 0 bases short and J 4 bases short, with 12 bases between. The CDR3 DNA reads as TGTGCCAGCAGTTACTCTCCCCCGGGGGTCTATGGCTACACCTTC. Amino acid sequence: CASSYSPPGVYGYTF.

For the CDR3, the DNA is TGCAGCGTACGACAGGGGGTGTCCACAGATACGCAGTATTTT. Translating it yields CSVRQGVSTDTQYF. The V and J genes are TRBV29-1 and TRBJ2-3; TRBD1 matches at 9 bases. The germline V gene has CDR1 SQVTM and CDR2 ANQGSEA. V shed 6 bases, J shed 2 bases, and the junction held 6 bases outside the gene matches. This CDR3 region has 14 residues.

This CDR3 reads CASRGDPPNTGELFF. The CDR3 DNA follows: TGTGCCAGCAGGGGGGACCCACCGAACACCGGGGAGCTGTTTTTT. The chain recombines TRBV2 with TRBJ2-2; D tentatively fits TRBD1 or TRBD2 (5 bases each). Germline values: CDR1 SNHLY, CDR2 FYNNEI. There are 15 residues in the CDR3. V dropped 6 bases and J dropped 0 bases, with 11 bases sitting between them.

This clone was seen only a few times. V gene TRBV6-1 combines with J gene TRBJ1-4; TRBD1 matches at 7 bases. The germline CDR1 and CDR2 sequences are MNHNS and SASEGT. The CDR3 extends over 14 amino acids. The V segment lost 6 bases and the J segment 8 bases; nucleotides outside the gene matches: 9. The CDR3 sequence is CASRLTGTYEKLFF. DNA for the CDR3: TGTGCCAGCAGGTTGACAGGGACGTACGAAAAACTGTTTTTT.

V usage is TRBV7-6 and J usage is TRBJ2-3, with 8 positions matching TRBD1. The germline CDR1 and CDR2 sequences are SGHVS and FNYEAQ. This CDR3 is built from 16 residues. V shed 0 bases, J shed 1 base, and the junction held 3 bases outside the gene matches. The CDR3 DNA sequence: TGTGCCAGCAGCTTAGCGAGGGGACAGGGCACAGATACGCAGTATTTT. Its translation is CASSLARGQGTDTQYF.

The chain's CDR3 is CASRLGARERAGELFF. DNA of the CDR3: TGCGCCAGCAGATTAGGGGCGCGGGAGCGTGCCGGGGAGCTGTTTTTT. J is TRBJ2-2 and V is TRBV5-1; 7 nucleotides align to TRBD2. This CDR3 contains 16 residues. Germline V CDR1 and CDR2: SGHRS, YFSETQ. With 5 bases clipped from V and 6 bases from J, the junction kept 13 bases outside the gene matches.

The chain links TRBV19 to TRBJ2-1, with D possibly TRBD2 on 6 matching bases. The CDR3 contains 16 residues. The germline CDR1 and CDR2 sequences are LNHDA and SQIVND (reference sequence). Trimming shortened V by 6 bases and J by 8 bases, and 23 bases separated the two germline ends. The CDR3 protein is CASSIPSASARYEQFF. CDR3 nucleotides: TGTGCCAGTAGCATCCCCTCGGCTAGCGCTCGTTATGAGCAGTTCTTC. Full variable domain (rest looked up from reference TRBV19 and TRBJ2-1): DGGITQSPKYLFRKEGQNVTLSCEQNLNHDAMYWYRQDPGQGLRLIYYSQIVNDFQKGDIAEGYSVSREKKESFPLTVTSAQKNPTAFYLCASSIPSASARYEQFFGPGTRLTVL.

There are a few counts of this clone. V and J are TRBV7-8 and TRBJ2-7; D is undetermined. Trimming removed 5 bases at V and 10 bases at J, with 12 bases between. Germline V gene sequence: CDR1 SGHVS, CDR2 FQNEAQ. This CDR3 comprises 11 residues. In DNA, the CDR3 is TGTGCCAGCAGCCCCGAGCTACAACAGTACTTC. Protein sequence: CASSPELQQYF. The variable domain in full, completed from reference TRBV7-8 and TRBJ2-7, reads GAGVSQSPRYKVAKRGQDVALRCDPISGHVSLFWYQQALGQGPEFLTYFQNEAQLDKSGLPSDRFFAERPEGSVSTLKIQRTQQEDSAVYLCASSPELQQYFGPGTRLTVT.

This clone has a single count. The chain is built from TRBV2 and TRBJ1-5, with D tentatively TRBD1 (5 bases). V was clipped by 1 base and J by 0 bases, with 7 bases between them. The CDR3 length is 15 residues. Germline loops: CDR1 SNHLY, CDR2 FYNNEI. The CDR3 is CASSEDGGSNQPQHF. In DNA form, the CDR3 reads TGTGCCAGCAGTGAAGATGGGGGTAGCAATCAGCCCCAGCATTTT.

The chain is built from TRBV28 and TRBJ2-7; 9 nucleotides agree with TRBD2. The V and J ends lost 4 bases and 3 bases, in that order; junction bases with no gene match: 7. The CDR3 contains 15 residues. The V gene's germline CDR1 is MDHEN and CDR2 SYDVKM. CDR3 sequence: CASSSTSGPIYEQYF. Written as DNA, the CDR3 is TGTGCCAGCAGTTCCACTAGCGGGCCGATCTACGAGCAGTACTTC.

CDR3 amino acids: CASTLGGSDARDIQYF. The CDR3 region has the DNA TGTGCCAGTACCCTCGGGGGGTCGGACGCGAGAGACATTCAGTACTTC. The chain couples TRBV19 to TRBJ2-4; TRBD2 agrees at 7 bases. With V trimmed by 7 bases and J by 8 bases, 17 bases remained unmatched. Per germline, CDR1 LNHDA and CDR2 SQIVND (reference sequence). CDR3 size: 16 residues.

The V gene is TRBV15, the J gene TRBJ2-5; D is possibly TRBD1 or TRBD2 (7 bases each). Germline CDR1 is LNHNV and CDR2 is YYDKDF (reference sequence). This CDR3 contains 17 residues. V was trimmed by 1 base and J by 7 bases, leaving 22 bases between them. Here the CDR3 DNA reads TGTGCCACCAGCAGAGTCCCGGGCTCCAGGGGGGAGGGGACCCAGTACTTC. Translating it yields CATSRVPGSRGEGTQYF.

The chain employs TRBV28 and TRBJ2-7; 8 bases match TRBD2. The CDR3 has 14 amino acids. Germline CDR1 MDHEN, CDR2 SYDVKM. The junction had 4 bases not matched to a gene; V was cut back by 4 bases and J by 2 bases. The CDR3 DNA is TGTGCCAGCAGTTCGGGAGGGTCTCCCTACGAGCAGTACTTC. Its translation: CASSSGGSPYEQYF.

The chain combines TRBV5-4 with TRBJ1-1; TRBD1 is a possible D gene (5 bases). The CDR3 spans 15 residues. V was cut by 0 bases and J by 3 bases, with 12 bases left in between. Germline CDR1 is SGHNT and CDR2 is YYREEE (reference sequence). The CDR3 reads CASSLVWGSDTEAFF. DNA of the CDR3: TGTGCCAGCAGCTTGGTTTGGGGGTCGGACACTGAAGCTTTCTTT.